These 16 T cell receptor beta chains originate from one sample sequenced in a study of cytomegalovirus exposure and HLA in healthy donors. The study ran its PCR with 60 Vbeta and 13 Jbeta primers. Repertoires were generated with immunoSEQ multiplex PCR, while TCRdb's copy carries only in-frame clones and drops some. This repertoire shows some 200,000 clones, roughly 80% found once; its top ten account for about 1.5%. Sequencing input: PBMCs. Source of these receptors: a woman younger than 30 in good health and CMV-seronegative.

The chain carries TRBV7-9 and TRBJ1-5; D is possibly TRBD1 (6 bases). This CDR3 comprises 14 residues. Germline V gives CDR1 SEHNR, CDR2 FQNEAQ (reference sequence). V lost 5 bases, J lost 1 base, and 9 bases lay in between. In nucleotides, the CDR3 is TGTGCCAGCAGCGCACAGGGAAGCAATCAGCCCCAGCATTTT. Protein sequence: CASSAQGSNQPQHF.

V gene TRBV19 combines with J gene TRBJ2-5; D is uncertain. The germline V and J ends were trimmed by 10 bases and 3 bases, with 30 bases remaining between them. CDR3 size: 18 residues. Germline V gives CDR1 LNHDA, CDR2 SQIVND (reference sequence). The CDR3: CATSTVKPTLPPKETQYF. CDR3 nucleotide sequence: TGTGCCACCTCTACCGTGAAGCCAACCCTCCCCCCTAAAGAGACCCAGTACTTC.

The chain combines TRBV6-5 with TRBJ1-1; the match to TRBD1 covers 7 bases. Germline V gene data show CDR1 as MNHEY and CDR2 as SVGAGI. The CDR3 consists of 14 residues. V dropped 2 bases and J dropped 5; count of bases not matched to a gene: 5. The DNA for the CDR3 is TGTGCCAGCAGTTACATCAGGGGGAGGACTGAAGCTTTCTTT. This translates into CASSYIRGRTEAFF.

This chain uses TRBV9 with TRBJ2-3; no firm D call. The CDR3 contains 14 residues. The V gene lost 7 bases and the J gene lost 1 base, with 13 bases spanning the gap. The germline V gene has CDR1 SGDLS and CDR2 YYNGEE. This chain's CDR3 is CASSPYLGTDTQYF. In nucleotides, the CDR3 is TGTGCCAGCTCCCCCTATCTAGGCACAGATACGCAGTATTTT.

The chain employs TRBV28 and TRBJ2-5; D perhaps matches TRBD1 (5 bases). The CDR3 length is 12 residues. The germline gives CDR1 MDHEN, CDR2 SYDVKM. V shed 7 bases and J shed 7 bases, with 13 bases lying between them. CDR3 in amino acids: CASTSLGRTQYF. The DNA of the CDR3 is TGTGCCAGCACTTCCCTGGGGCGGACCCAGTACTTC.

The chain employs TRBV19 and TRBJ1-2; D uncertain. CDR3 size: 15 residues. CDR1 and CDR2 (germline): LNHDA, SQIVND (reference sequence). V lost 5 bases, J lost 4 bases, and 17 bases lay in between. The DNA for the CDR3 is TGTGCCAGTAGTGAAATTTCAGCGCTTGGCTATGGCTACACCTTC. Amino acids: CASSEISALGYGYTF.

The CDR3 sequence: CASSLELGLNYGYTF. The DNA for the CDR3 is TGTGCCAGCAGCTTAGAGCTTGGACTTAACTATGGCTACACCTTC. The V gene is TRBV7-2, the J gene TRBJ1-2; D gene unclear. V was clipped by 1 base and J by 1 base, with 10 bases between them. From germline, CDR1 is SGHTA and CDR2 FQGNSA. This CDR3 has 15 amino acids.

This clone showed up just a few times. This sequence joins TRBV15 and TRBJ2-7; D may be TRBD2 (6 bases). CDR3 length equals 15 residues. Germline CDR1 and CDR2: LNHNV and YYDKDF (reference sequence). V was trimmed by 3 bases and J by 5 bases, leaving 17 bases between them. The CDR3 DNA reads TGTGCCACCAGCAGTTCAGGGACTCCCCACCACGAGCAGTACTTC. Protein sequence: CATSSSGTPHHEQYF.

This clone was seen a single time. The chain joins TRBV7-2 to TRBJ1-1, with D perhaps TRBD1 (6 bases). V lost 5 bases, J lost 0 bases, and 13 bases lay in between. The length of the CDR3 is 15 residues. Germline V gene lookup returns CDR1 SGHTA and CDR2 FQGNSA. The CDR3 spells CASSPGGRVNTEAFF. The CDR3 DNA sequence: TGTGCCAGCAGCCCGGGGGGCCGAGTGAACACTGAAGCTTTCTTT. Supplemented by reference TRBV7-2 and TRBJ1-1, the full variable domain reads GAGVSQSPSNKVTEKGKDVELRCDPISGHTALYWYRQSLGQGLEFLIYFQGNSAPDKSGLPSDRFSAERTGGSVSTLTIQRTQQEDSAVYLCASSPGGRVNTEAFFGQGTRLTVV.

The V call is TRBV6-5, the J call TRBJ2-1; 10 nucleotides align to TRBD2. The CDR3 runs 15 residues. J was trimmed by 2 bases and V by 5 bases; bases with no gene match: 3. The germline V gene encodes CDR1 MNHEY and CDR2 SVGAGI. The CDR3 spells CASSPSGRAYNEQFF. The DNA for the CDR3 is TGTGCCAGCAGTCCCAGCGGGAGGGCCTACAATGAGCAGTTCTTC.

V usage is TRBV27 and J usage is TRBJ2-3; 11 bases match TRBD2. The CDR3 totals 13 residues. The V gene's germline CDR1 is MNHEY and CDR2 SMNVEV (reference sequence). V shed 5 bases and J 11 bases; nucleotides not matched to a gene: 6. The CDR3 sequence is CASSSPLAGGQYF. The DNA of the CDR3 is TGTGCCAGCAGTAGCCCTCTAGCGGGAGGGCAGTATTTT.

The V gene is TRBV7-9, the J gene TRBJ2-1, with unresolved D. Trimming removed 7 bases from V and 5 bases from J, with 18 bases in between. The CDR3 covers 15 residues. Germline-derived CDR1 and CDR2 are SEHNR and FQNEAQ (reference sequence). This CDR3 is CASMGTKYPHNEQFF. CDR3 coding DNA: TGTGCCAGCATGGGTACTAAATACCCCCACAATGAGCAGTTCTTC.

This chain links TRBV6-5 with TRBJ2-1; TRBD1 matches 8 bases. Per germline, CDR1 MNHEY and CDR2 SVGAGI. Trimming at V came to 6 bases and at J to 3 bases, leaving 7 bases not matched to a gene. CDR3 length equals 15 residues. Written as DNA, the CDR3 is TGTGCCAGCAGCAATGACAGGGGCAGCTACAATGAGCAGTTCTTC. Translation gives CASSNDRGSYNEQFF.

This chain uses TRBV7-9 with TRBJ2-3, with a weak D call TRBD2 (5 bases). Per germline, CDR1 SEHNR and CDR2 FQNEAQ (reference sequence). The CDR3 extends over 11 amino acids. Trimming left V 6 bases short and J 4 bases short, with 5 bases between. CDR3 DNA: TGTGCCAGCAGAGCGGCAGATACGCAGTATTTT. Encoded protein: CASRAADTQYF.

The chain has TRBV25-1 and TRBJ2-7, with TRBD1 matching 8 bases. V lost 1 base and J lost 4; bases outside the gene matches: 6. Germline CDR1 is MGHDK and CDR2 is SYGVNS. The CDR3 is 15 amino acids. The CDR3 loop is CASSESGTGPYEQYF. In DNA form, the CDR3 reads TGTGCCAGCAGTGAATCCGGGACAGGCCCTTACGAGCAGTACTTC.

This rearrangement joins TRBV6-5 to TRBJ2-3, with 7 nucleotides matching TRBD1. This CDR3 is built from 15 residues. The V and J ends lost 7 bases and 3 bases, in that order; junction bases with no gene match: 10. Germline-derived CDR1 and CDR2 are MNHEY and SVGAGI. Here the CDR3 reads CASTPRTGGTDTQYF. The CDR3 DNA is TGTGCCAGCACCCCTCGGACAGGAGGAACAGATACGCAGTATTTT.